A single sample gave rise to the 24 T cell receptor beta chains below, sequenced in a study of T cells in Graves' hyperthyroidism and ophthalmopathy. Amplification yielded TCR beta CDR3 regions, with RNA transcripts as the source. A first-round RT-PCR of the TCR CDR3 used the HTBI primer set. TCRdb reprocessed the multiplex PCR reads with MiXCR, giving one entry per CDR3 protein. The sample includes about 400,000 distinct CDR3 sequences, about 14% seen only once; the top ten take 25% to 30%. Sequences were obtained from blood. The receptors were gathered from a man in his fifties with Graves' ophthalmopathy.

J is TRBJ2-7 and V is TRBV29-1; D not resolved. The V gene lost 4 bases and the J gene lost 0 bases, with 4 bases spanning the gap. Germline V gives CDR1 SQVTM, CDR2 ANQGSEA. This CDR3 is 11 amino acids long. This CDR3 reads CSVAISYEQYF. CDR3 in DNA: TGCAGCGTTGCAATCTCCTACGAGCAGTACTTC.

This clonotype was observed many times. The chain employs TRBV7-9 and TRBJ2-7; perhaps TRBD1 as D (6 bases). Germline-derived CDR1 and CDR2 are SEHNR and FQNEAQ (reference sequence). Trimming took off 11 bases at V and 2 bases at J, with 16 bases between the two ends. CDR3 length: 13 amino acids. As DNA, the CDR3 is TGTGCCGCCACTCGGGACACAACCTACGAGCAGTACTTC. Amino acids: CAATRDTTYEQYF.

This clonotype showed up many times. This CDR3 is CSASYGSNYEQYF. The DNA for the CDR3 is TGCAGTGCTTCGTACGGGTCAAACTACGAGCAGTACTTC. This chain joins TRBV20-1 and TRBJ2-7; D gene uncertain. Trimming removed 5 bases from V and 3 bases from J, with 14 bases in between. CDR3 length: 13 amino acids. The V gene's germline CDR1 is DFQATT and CDR2 SNEGSKA (reference sequence).

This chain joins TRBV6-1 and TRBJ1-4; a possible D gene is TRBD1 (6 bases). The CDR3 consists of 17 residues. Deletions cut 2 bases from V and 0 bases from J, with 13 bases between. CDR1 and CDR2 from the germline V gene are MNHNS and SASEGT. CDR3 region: CASSESVRTATNEKLFF. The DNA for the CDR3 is TGTGCCAGCAGTGAAAGCGTGCGGACAGCAACTAATGAAAAACTGTTTTTT.

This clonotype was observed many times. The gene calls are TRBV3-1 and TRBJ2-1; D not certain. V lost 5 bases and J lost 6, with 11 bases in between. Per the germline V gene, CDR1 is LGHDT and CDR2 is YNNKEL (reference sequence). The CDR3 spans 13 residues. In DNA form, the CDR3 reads TGTGCCAGCAGCTCAGGCCGGCGCAATGAGCAGTTCTTC. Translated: CASSSGRRNEQFF.

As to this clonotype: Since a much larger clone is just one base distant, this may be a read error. The CDR3 DNA sequence: TGTGCCAGCTCACCGGGACTAGCCGTGAGAGAGCGGTACTTC. This sequence encodes CASSPGLAVRERYF. The chain joins TRBV18 to TRBJ2-7; TRBD2 aligns across 9 bases. CDR1 and CDR2 (germline): KGHSH, LQKENI. The CDR3 is 14 residues long.

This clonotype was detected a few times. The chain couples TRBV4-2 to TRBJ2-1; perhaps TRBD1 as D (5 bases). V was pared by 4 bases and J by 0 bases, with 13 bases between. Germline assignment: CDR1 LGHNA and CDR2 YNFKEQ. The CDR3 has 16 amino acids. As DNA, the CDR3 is TGTGCCAGCAGCCGGATAGGGGATAGCTCCTACAATGAGCAGTTCTTC. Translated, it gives CASSRIGDSSYNEQFF.

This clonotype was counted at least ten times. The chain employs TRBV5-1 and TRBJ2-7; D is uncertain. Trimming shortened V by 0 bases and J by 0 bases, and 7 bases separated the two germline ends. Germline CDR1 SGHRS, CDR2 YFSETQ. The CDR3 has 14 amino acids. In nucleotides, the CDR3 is TGCGCCAGCAGCTTGGTGGCTGACTCCTACGAGCAGTACTTC. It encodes CASSLVADSYEQYF. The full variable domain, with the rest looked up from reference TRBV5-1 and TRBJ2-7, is KAGVTQTPRYLIKTRGQQVTLSCSPISGHRSVSWYQQTPGQGLQFLFEYFSETQRNKGNFPGRFSGRQFSNSRSEMNVSTLELGDSALYLCASSLVADSYEQYFGPGTRLTVT.

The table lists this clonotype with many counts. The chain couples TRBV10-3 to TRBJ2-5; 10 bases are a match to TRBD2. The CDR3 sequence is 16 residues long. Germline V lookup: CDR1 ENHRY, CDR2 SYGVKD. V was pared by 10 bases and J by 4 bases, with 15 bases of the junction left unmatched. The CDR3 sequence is CATGLLAGDSRETQYF. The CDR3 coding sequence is TGTGCCACTGGGCTTCTAGCGGGAGATTCCAGAGAGACCCAGTACTTC.

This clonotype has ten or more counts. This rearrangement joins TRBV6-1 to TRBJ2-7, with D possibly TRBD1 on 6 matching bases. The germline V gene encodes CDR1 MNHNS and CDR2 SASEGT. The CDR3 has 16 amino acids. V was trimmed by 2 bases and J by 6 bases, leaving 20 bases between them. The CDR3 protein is CASSESRDRFFTEQYF. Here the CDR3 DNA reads TGTGCCAGCAGTGAATCCCGTGACAGGTTTTTTACCGAGCAGTACTTC.

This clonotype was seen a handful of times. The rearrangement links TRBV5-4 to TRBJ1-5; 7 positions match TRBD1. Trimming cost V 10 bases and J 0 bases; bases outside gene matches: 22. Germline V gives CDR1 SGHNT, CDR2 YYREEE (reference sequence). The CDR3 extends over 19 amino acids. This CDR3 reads CAEEHPGTGDPSSNQPQHF. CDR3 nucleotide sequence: TGTGCCGAAGAGCACCCGGGAACAGGGGATCCTTCTAGCAATCAGCCCCAGCATTTT. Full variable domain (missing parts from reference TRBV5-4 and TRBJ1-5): ETGVTQSPTHLIKTRGQQVTLRCSSQSGHNTVSWYQQALGQGPQFIFQYYREEENGRGNFPPRFSGLQFPNYSSELNVNALELDDSALYLCAEEHPGTGDPSSNQPQHFGDGTRLSIL.

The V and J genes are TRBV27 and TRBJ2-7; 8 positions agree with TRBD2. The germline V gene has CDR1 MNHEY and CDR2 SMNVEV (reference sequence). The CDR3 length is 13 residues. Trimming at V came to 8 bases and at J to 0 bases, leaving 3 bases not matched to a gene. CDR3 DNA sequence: TGTGCCAGCGGTACTAGCGGCTCCTACGAGCAGTACTTC. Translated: CASGTSGSYEQYF.

In DNA, the CDR3 is TGTGCCAGCAGTGGCGGCCGGGGTTGGGCAGAGACCCAGTACTTC. Amino acids: CASSGGRGWAETQYF. This sequence joins TRBV25-1 and TRBJ2-5; the D gene is possibly TRBD2 (5 bases). CDR3 size: 15 residues. V was cut by 4 bases and J by 4 bases, with 16 bases left in between. Germline V gives CDR1 MGHDK, CDR2 SYGVNS.

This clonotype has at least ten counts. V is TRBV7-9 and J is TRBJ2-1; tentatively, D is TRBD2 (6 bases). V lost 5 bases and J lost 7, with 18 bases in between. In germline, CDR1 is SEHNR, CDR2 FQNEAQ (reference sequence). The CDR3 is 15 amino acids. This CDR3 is CASSQKRRLGNEQFF. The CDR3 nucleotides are TGTGCCAGCAGCCAGAAGCGCCGACTAGGGAATGAGCAGTTCTTC.

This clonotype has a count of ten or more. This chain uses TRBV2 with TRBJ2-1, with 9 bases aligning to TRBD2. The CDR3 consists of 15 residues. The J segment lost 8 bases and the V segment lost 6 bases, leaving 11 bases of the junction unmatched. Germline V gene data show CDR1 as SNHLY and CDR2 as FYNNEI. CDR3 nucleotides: TGTGCCAGCAGAGGCAAGCTAGCGGGAATTGATGAGCAGTTCTTC. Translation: CASRGKLAGIDEQFF.

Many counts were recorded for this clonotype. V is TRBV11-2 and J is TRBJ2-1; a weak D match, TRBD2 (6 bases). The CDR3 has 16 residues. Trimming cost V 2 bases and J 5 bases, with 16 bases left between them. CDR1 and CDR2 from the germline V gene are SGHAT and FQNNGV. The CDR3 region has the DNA TGTGCCAGCAGCTTAAGGCGGGACCGGACTCACAATGAGCAGTTCTTC. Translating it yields CASSLRRDRTHNEQFF. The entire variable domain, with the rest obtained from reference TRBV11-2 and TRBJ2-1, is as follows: EAGVAQSPRYKIIEKRQSVAFWCNPISGHATLYWYQQILGQGPKLLIQFQNNGVVDDSQLPKDRFSAERLKGVDSTLKIQPAKLEDSAVYLCASSLRRDRTHNEQFFGPGTRLTVL.

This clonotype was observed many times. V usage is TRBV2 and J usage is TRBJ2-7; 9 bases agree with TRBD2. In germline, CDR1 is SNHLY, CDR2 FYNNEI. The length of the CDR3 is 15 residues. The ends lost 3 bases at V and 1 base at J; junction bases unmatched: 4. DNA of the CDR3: TGTGCCAGCAGTGACCTAGCGGGATTTTCCTACGAGCAGTACTTC. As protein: CASSDLAGFSYEQYF.

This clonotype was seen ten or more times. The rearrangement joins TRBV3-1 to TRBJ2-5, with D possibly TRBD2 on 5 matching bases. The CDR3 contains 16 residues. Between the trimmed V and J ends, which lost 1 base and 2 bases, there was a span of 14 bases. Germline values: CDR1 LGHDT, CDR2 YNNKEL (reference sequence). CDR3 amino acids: CASSQVLRRTQETQYF. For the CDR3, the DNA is TGTGCCAGCAGCCAAGTACTACGTCGGACTCAAGAGACCCAGTACTTC.

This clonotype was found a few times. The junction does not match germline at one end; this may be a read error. The CDR3 reads CSVDGLAGPEAQYF. The DNA of the CDR3 is TGCAGCGTTGACGGACTAGCGGGGCCAGAGGCCCAGTACTTC. The V and J genes are TRBV29-1 and TRBJ2-5; TRBD2 matches 12 bases. Germline CDR1 reads SQVTM; CDR2 reads ANQGSEA. CDR3 length: 14 amino acids. The full variable domain, its missing parts supplied by reference TRBV29-1 and TRBJ2-5, is SAVISQKPSRDICQRGTSLTIQCQVDSQVTMMFWYRQQPGQSLTLIATANQGSEATYESGFVIDKFPISRPNLTFSTLTVSNMSPEDSSIYLCSVDGLAGPEAQYFGPGTRLLVL.

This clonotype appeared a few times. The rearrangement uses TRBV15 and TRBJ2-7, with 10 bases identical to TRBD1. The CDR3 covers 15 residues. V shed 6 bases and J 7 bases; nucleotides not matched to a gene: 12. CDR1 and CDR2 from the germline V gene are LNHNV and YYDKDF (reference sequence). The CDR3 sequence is CATRYSRDRGREQYF. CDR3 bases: TGTGCCACCAGATACAGCCGGGACAGGGGACGGGAGCAGTACTTC.

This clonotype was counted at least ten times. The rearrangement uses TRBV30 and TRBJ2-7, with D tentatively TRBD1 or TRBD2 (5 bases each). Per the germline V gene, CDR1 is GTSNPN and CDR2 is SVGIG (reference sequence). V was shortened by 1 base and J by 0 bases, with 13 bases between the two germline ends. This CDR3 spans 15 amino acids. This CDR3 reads CAWSEGTSSSYEQYF. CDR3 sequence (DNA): TGTGCCTGGAGTGAGGGGACCTCTAGCTCCTACGAGCAGTACTTC.

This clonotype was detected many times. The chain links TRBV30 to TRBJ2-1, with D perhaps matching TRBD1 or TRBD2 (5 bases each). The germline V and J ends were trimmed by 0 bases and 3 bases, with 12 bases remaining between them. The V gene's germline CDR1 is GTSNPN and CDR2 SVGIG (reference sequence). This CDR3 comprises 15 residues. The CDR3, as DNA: TGTGCCTGGAGTGTGAGGGGAGTCCGCTACAATGAGCAGTTCTTC. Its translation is CAWSVRGVRYNEQFF.

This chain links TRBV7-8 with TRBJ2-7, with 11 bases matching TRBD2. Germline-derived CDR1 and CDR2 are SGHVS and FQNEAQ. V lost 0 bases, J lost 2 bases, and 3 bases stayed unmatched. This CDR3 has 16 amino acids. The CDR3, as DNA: TGTGCCAGCAGCTTAGCCGCTAGCGGGAGGACCTACGAGCAGTACTTC. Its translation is CASSLAASGRTYEQYF. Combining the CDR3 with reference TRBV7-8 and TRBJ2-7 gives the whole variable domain GAGVSQSPRYKVAKRGQDVALRCDPISGHVSLFWYQQALGQGPEFLTYFQNEAQLDKSGLPSDRFFAERPEGSVSTLKIQRTQQEDSAVYLCASSLAASGRTYEQYFGPGTRLTVT.

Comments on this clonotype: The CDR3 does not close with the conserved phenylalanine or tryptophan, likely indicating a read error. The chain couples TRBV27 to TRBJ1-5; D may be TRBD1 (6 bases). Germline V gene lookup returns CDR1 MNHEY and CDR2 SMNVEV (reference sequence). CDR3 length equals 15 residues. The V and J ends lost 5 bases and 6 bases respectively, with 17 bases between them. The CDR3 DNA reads TGTGCCAGCAGTCCACTCCGGGACACCGCTCAGCCCCAGCATTCT. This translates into CASSPLRDTAQPQHS.